Listed below are T cell receptor beta chains from one sample, sequenced in a study of Ad26.COV2.S vaccination and SARS-CoV-2 variants. Clones were sequenced by immunoSEQ multiplex PCR, and TCRdb holds only the in-frame ones, with some missing. This sample has tens of thousands of clones, with approximately 80% found just once. The starting material was peripheral blood, obtained after recovery from COVID-19. All receptors come from a human donor who had recovered from COVID-19. CDR3s include the opening cysteine and the closing phenylalanine or tryptophan. D genes are given only for firm matches. Rows may omit the clone size; those that give it use once, few, many or a size class.

>TRBV11-2|NA|TRBD2|TRBJ2-1
TGTGCCAGCAGCCCAGTGGGGAGGGCGGACAATGAGCAGTTCTTC
CASSPVGRADNEQFF
>TRBV10-3|NA|NA|TRBJ2-1
TGTGCCATCAGTGTCCAGCGGAGCTACAATGAGCAGTTCTTC
CAISVQRSYNEQFF
>TRBV7-2|NA|TRBD1|TRBJ2-1
TGTGCCAGCAGCTTGGGGCCGGGACAGTATAACAATGAGCAGTTCTTC
CASSLGPGQYNNEQFF
>TRBV5-1|once|TRBD1|TRBJ2-2
TGCGCCAGCAGCTTGGCGGGACAGGGGGGGACCGGGGAGCTGTTTTTT
CASSLAGQGGTGELFF
>TRBV7-2|NA|NA|TRBJ1-2
TGTGCCAGCAGCACTGGGACAACCTATGGCTACACCTTC
CASSTGTTYGYTF
>TRBV12-3/TRBV12-4|NA|TRBD1|TRBJ1-1
TGTGCCAGCAGTTTAGCGGGACAGGGGAAAGCTTTCTTT
CASSLAGQGKAFF
>TRBV12-3/TRBV12-4|few|NA|TRBJ1-2
TGTGCCAGCAGTTTAGGGGCGGGCGGCTACACCTTC
CASSLGAGGYTF
>TRBV5-1|NA|NA|TRBJ1-2
TGCGCCAGCAGCCCAGGACAGATTTCTAACTATGGCTACACCTTC
CASSPGQISNYGYTF
>TRBV14|NA|NA|TRBJ2-3
TGTGCCAGCAGCCCAGGACTCCTTAAGCAGTATTTT
CASSPGLLKQYF
>TRBV29-1|few|NA|TRBJ2-7
TGCAGCGTTATAAGGGGCTCCTACGAGCAGTACTTC
CSVIRGSYEQYF
>TRBV12-5|NA|TRBD2|TRBJ2-1
TGTGCTAGTGGTTTGCCACTAGGCGGGGGGGGCTCCTACAATGAGCAGTTCTTC
CASGLPLGGGGSYNEQFF
>TRBV5-4|NA|NA|TRBJ1-2
TGTGCCAGCAGCTCCCCCGGGGGCTACTATGGCTACACCTTC
CASSSPGGYYGYTF
>TRBV7-8|NA|NA|TRBJ1-1
TGTGCCAGCAGCTCTCTGGGGGGGGGCACTGAAGCTTTCTTT
CASSSLGGGTEAFF
>TRBV19|NA|TRBD1|TRBJ1-1
TGTGCCAGTAATTTGGACAGGGGGCCCACTGAAGCTTTCTTT
CASNLDRGPTEAFF
>TRBV12-3/TRBV12-4|NA|NA|TRBJ1-1
TGTGCCAGCACCACGTGGGGGGACACTGAAGCTTTCTTT
CASTTWGDTEAFF
>TRBV27|NA|NA|TRBJ1-2
TGTGCCAGCACCCTTAGATCCCTCGGACACGAGACCTATGGCTACACCTTC
CASTLRSLGHETYGYTF
>TRBV5-8|NA|NA|TRBJ2-1
TGTGCCAGCAGCGCCCGGGACTCGCGTTACAATGAGCAGTTCTTC
CASSARDSRYNEQFF
>TRBV6-5|few|NA|TRBJ1-2
TGTGCCAGCAGTTACTCAGCCGGGGGTGGCTACACCTTC
CASSYSAGGGYTF
>TRBV27|NA|NA|TRBJ1-2
TGTGCCAGCAGTGTCCGCCCCTTCGAGGGCTACACCTTC
CASSVRPFEGYTF
>TRBV7-4|NA|TRBD1|TRBJ2-6
TGTGCCAGCAGCACGGGACAGGCTCACTCTGGGGCCAACGTCCTGACTTTC
CASSTGQAHSGANVLTF
>TRBV7-8|once|NA|TRBJ1-5
TGTGCCAGCAGTCTACCCTACCAGCCCCAGCATTTT
CASSLPYQPQHF
>TRBV5-1|once|NA|TRBJ1-3
TGCGCCAGCAGCTCCATCTCTTCTTCCACCCCGGTCATTGATACGACTGGAAACACCATATATTTT
CASSSISSSTPVIDTTGNTIYF
>TRBV9|NA|NA|TRBJ2-3
TGTGCCAGCAGCGTAGTAGCTACAGATACGCAGTATTTT
CASSVVATDTQYF
>TRBV7-8|NA|NA|TRBJ2-7
TGTGCCAGCAGCGCCGACTACGAGCAGTACTTC
CASSADYEQYF
>TRBV27|NA|NA|TRBJ1-4
TGTGCCAGCAGTTTAGCGAGACGAGGGATTTCAACTAATGAAAAACTGTTTTTT
CASSLARRGISTNEKLFF
>TRBV18|NA|NA|TRBJ2-3
TGTGCCAGCTCACCCGCCGGCACAGATACGCAGTATTTT
CASSPAGTDTQYF
>TRBV18|NA|NA|TRBJ2-7
TGTGCCAGCTCACCGGAGGACTGGAGCTACGAGCAGTACTTC
CASSPEDWSYEQYF
>TRBV5-1|NA|NA|TRBJ1-1
TGCGCCAGCAGAATGGTCTTAGGGGCAGGGACCACTGAAGCTTTCTTT
CASRMVLGAGTTEAFF
>TRBV15|NA|TRBD1|TRBJ1-2
TGTGCCACCAGCAGAGCTCGCAGTAACAGGGGTTTAGGGGATGGCTACACCTTC
CATSRARSNRGLGDGYTF
>TRBV2|NA|TRBD1|TRBJ2-3
TGTGCCAGCAGGCCACCGGGACAGGGGGTAGGGGATACGCAGTATTTT
CASRPPGQGVGDTQYF
>TRBV15|NA|NA|TRBJ2-7
TGTGCCACCAGCAGAGATAGGACCGAGCAGTACTTC
CATSRDRTEQYF
>TRBV5-6|NA|NA|TRBJ2-7
TGTGCCAGCAGCCAGAGGGGGTGGGAGCAGTACTTC
CASSQRGWEQYF
>TRBV4-2|few|NA|TRBJ2-2
TGTGCCAGCAGCCCAAGACCGTTACAGGGAAGGGGCGGGGAGCTGTTTTTT
CASSPRPLQGRGGELFF
>TRBV5-1|NA|NA|TRBJ2-3
TGCGCCAGCAGCTTTCAGGGTTCAGATACGCAGTATTTT
CASSFQGSDTQYF
>TRBV19|NA|TRBD2|TRBJ2-1
TGTGCCAGTAGTAGGACTAGCGGGAGTATCAATGAGCAGTTCTTC
CASSRTSGSINEQFF
>TRBV3-1/TRBV3-2|NA|NA|TRBJ2-5
TGTGCCAGCAGCCAAAACAGACAAGAGACCCAGTACTTC
CASSQNRQETQYF
>TRBV30|NA|NA|TRBJ2-1
TGTGCCTGGGGGGCGAATTGGGGACCCTACAATGAGCAGTTCTTC
CAWGANWGPYNEQFF
>TRBV27|NA|NA|TRBJ2-1
TGTGCCAGCAGGCCGACGCGGAATGAGGGTGAGCAGTTCTTC
CASRPTRNEGEQFF
>TRBV28|NA|NA|TRBJ2-1
TGTGCCAGCAGTTCCACGAATGAGCAGTTCTTC
CASSSTNEQFF
>TRBV5-1|NA|TRBD1|TRBJ2-5
TGCGCCAGCAGCTTTACAGGGGTAGGGGAGACCCAGTACTTC
CASSFTGVGETQYF
>TRBV6-1|NA|NA|TRBJ1-1
TGTGCCAGCAGTGCCGGACTAACAGGCCCTACGAACACTGAAGCTTTCTTT
CASSAGLTGPTNTEAFF
>TRBV6-6|NA|NA|TRBJ2-5
TGTGCCAGCAGGACTTCGGGGGGCCGAGAGACCCAGTACTTC
CASRTSGGRETQYF
>TRBV27|NA|NA|TRBJ2-1
TGTGCCAGCATCGCTGGGGGGGCCGGGAATGAGCAGTTCTTC
CASIAGGAGNEQFF
>TRBV2|NA|NA|TRBJ1-5
TGTGCCAGCAGACCCGGGCTCCGGAGGGGCAATCAGCCCCAGCATTTT
CASRPGLRRGNQPQHF
>TRBV28|NA|NA|TRBJ1-2
TGTGCCAGCAGTACCACAAACCCCTATGGCTACACCTTC
CASSTTNPYGYTF
>TRBV27|NA|NA|TRBJ2-2
TGTGCCAGCAGTCCCCAACTCGGGACCTTGAACACCGGGGAGCTGTTTTTT
CASSPQLGTLNTGELFF
>TRBV4-1|once|NA|TRBJ1-1
TGCGCCAGCATAGCCCTGAACACTGAAGCTTTCTTT
CASIALNTEAFF
>TRBV6-5|NA|NA|TRBJ1-2
TGTGCCAGCAGCTGGAAATCGGGCGTTAACTATGGCTACACCTTC
CASSWKSGVNYGYTF
>TRBV29-1|NA|TRBD1|TRBJ1-1
TGCAGCGTAACCGACAGGGACACTGAAGCTTTCTTT
CSVTDRDTEAFF
>TRBV24-1|NA|NA|TRBJ1-5
TGTGCCACCGCCCTGGGGGGGAATCAGCCCCAGCATTTT
CATALGGNQPQHF
>TRBV2|NA|NA|TRBJ1-1
TGTGCCAGCATGGGGGGTTACACTGAAGCTTTCTTT
CASMGGYTEAFF
>TRBV28|NA|NA|TRBJ1-5
TGTGCCAGCAGCAAGGACAGTTATAGCAATCAGCCCCAGCATTTT
CASSKDSYSNQPQHF
>TRBV2|NA|TRBD2|TRBJ2-2
TGTGCCAGCACGGCGGGGGGACGCACCGGGGAGCTGTTTTTT
CASTAGGRTGELFF
>TRBV2|NA|TRBD1|TRBJ1-2
TGTGCCAGCAGAGAGAGACAGGGGGGCTATGGCTACACCTTC
CASRERQGGYGYTF